These 26 T cell receptor beta chains were all obtained from the same sample, sequenced in a study of cytomegalovirus exposure and HLA in healthy donors. PCR primers comprised 60 Vbeta and 13 Jbeta primers. Assay: immunoSEQ multiplex PCR; the TCRdb copy retains only in-frame clones and omits some. The table shows 150,000 to 200,000 clones, with approximately 81% occurring only once. The sequenced sample was PBMCs. The receptors come from a man aged 25-45 years in good health and CMV-seronegative.

This chain links TRBV5-1 with TRBJ2-6; D remains unclear. CDR3 length: 14 amino acids. Per the germline V gene, CDR1 is SGHRS and CDR2 is YFSETQ. Deletions cut 6 bases from V and 0 bases from J, with 7 bases between. The CDR3 here is CASTLDSGANVLTF. For the CDR3, the DNA is TGCGCCAGCACCCTAGACTCTGGGGCCAACGTCCTGACTTTC.

The gene calls are TRBV11-2 and TRBJ1-4, with D perhaps matching TRBD1 (5 bases). This CDR3 contains 13 residues. Per the germline V gene, CDR1 is SGHAT and CDR2 is FQNNGV. The V gene lost 1 base and the J gene lost 7 bases, with 7 bases spanning the gap. The DNA of the CDR3 is TGTGCCAGCAGCTTAGCAGGGATTGAAAAACTGTTTTTT. Translation gives CASSLAGIEKLFF.

This clone appeared a single time. The chain joins TRBV19 to TRBJ2-3, with 7 bases identical to TRBD1. CDR3 length: 15 amino acids. Trimming cost V 4 bases and J 2 bases; bases outside gene matches: 6. The germline CDR1 and CDR2 sequences are LNHDA and SQIVND (reference sequence). The CDR3 region has the DNA TGTGCCAGTAGTAAGGGGGCAGGCCTCACAGATACGCAGTATTTT. It yields the protein CASSKGAGLTDTQYF.

The V gene is TRBV2, the J gene TRBJ2-5, with D unresolved. The DNA end is more similar to TRBJ2-7, so the J call may be wrong. From germline, CDR1 is SNHLY and CDR2 FYNNEI. The CDR3 spans 11 residues. CDR3 sequence: CASSVFYEQYF. As DNA, the CDR3 is TGTGCCAGCAGTGTCTTCTACGAGCAGTACTTC.

The chain has TRBV4-2 and TRBJ2-7; 8 positions agree with TRBD1. Looked up from germline, CDR1 is LGHNA and CDR2 is YNFKEQ. The V gene end was trimmed by 4 bases and the J gene end by 4 bases; junction bases not matched to a gene: 9. This CDR3 contains 15 residues. The CDR3 DNA is TGTGCCAGCAGCCCTGGAGGACAGGGTTCTTACGAGCAGTACTTC. Translation gives CASSPGGQGSYEQYF.

The rearrangement uses TRBV18 and TRBJ2-1, with TRBD1 matching 7 bases. The CDR3 is 18 amino acids. V lost 5 bases, J lost 4 bases, and 17 bases stayed unmatched. The germline gives CDR1 KGHSH, CDR2 LQKENI. This CDR3 is CASSSRPSNVQGYNEQFF. DNA for the CDR3: TGTGCCAGCTCATCTAGGCCATCAAACGTACAGGGGTACAATGAGCAGTTCTTC.

The chain couples TRBV29-1 to TRBJ2-5; no clear D gene. Germline CDR1 and CDR2: SQVTM and ANQGSEA. The CDR3 contains 10 residues. V was pared by 7 bases and J by 5 bases, with 8 bases between. In DNA form, the CDR3 reads TGCAGCGCTGCCAGGGAGACCCAGTACTTC. Translated, it gives CSAARETQYF.

The chain combines TRBV15 with TRBJ2-3; 8 nucleotides agree with TRBD2. CDR1 is LNHNV and CDR2 is YYDKDF in the germline V gene (reference sequence). This CDR3 comprises 15 residues. J was trimmed by 2 bases and V by 1 base; bases with no gene match: 2. In DNA, the CDR3 is TGTGCCACCAGCAGAGTAGCGGGACCCACAGATACGCAGTATTTT. This codes for CATSRVAGPTDTQYF.

V is TRBV5-1 and J is TRBJ1-6; 7 bases fit TRBD1. Germline CDR1 SGHRS, CDR2 YFSETQ. The CDR3 has 13 residues. V lost 4 bases, J lost 8 bases, and 3 bases stayed unmatched. Here the CDR3 reads CASSQGTDSPLHF. The CDR3 DNA follows: TGCGCCAGCAGCCAGGGGACAGATTCACCCCTCCACTTT.

This clone was counted a few times. This sequence joins TRBV6-4 and TRBJ2-3; TRBD2 agrees at 8 bases. Germline values: CDR1 MRHNA, CDR2 SNTAGT. The V segment lost 0 bases and the J segment 3 bases; nucleotides outside the gene matches: 2. The CDR3 has 15 amino acids. The DNA of the CDR3 is TGTGCCAGCAGTGACTCACGGGGGGGTACAGATACGCAGTATTTT. Residues: CASSDSRGGTDTQYF.

The rearrangement uses TRBV5-4 and TRBJ2-1, with 9 nucleotides matching TRBD2. This CDR3 is built from 15 residues. The V and J ends lost 5 bases and 9 bases, in that order; junction bases with no gene match: 12. Germline lookup yields CDR1 SGHNT and CDR2 YYREEE (reference sequence). CDR3 sequence (DNA): TGTGCCAGCAGGGGAACTATAGCGGGAGTGTTTGAGCAGTTCTTC. Translation gives CASRGTIAGVFEQFF.

A note on this clone: The germline gene is not matched at one end of the junction; a read error may be the cause. The V gene is TRBV19, the J gene TRBJ1-4; D is possibly TRBD1 (6 bases). The CDR3 length is 15 residues. In germline, CDR1 is LNHDA, CDR2 SQIVND (reference sequence). CDR3: CASRQQGSGNQKLFF. The CDR3 DNA reads TGTGCCAGTAGACAACAGGGATCGGGTAATCAAAAACTGTTTTTT.

The chain carries TRBV18 and TRBJ2-3; 10 positions agree with TRBD2. After removal of 6 bases from V and 2 bases from J, the junction contained 11 bases not matched to a gene. CDR1 and CDR2 from the germline V gene are KGHSH and LQKENI. This CDR3 contains 17 residues. In DNA, the CDR3 is TGTGCCAGCTCCCGCGGACTAGCGGCATTATCCACAGATACGCAGTATTTT. Translating gives CASSRGLAALSTDTQYF.

V and J are TRBV9 and TRBJ1-1; the match to TRBD1 covers 7 bases. J gave up 5 bases and V 0 bases, and 1 base lay outside the gene matches. Germline V gene data show CDR1 as SGDLS and CDR2 as YYNGEE. CDR3 length equals 13 residues. The CDR3 reads CASSVGDRTEAFF. The DNA of the CDR3 is TGTGCCAGCAGCGTAGGGGACAGAACTGAAGCTTTCTTT.

In its sample, this clone was seen a few times. This CDR3 is missing its conserved last phenylalanine or tryptophan, likely due to a read error. The limits of the CDR3 on the DNA are not certain, so only TCRdb's listed CDR3 is given. The gene calls are TRBV6-1 and TRBJ2-4; the DNA was not compared with TRBD2, the D call given in the table. CDR1 MNHNS and CDR2 SASEGT come from the germline V gene. The CDR3 comprises 14 residues, both ends counted. The chain's CDR3 is CASSGPLLAGGHRL.

V gene TRBV7-9 combines with J gene TRBJ1-3, with 7 bases that match TRBD1. Looked up from germline, CDR1 is SEHNR and CDR2 is FQNEAQ (reference sequence). V was pared by 3 bases and J by 2 bases, with 1 base of the junction left unmatched. CDR3 length: 14 residues. CDR3 in amino acids: CASSFTGAGNTIYF. Written as DNA, the CDR3 is TGTGCCAGCAGCTTCACAGGGGCTGGAAACACCATATATTTT.

This clone came up a few times. The V gene is TRBV30, the J gene TRBJ2-7; D might be TRBD2 (5 bases). The germline V gene has CDR1 GTSNPN and CDR2 SVGIG (reference sequence). The CDR3 has 15 residues. V was pared by 3 bases and J by 6 bases, with 21 bases between. The CDR3 reads CAWSQRGPGLGEQYF. The CDR3 DNA sequence: TGTGCCTGGAGCCAGCGAGGGCCCGGGTTGGGCGAGCAGTACTTC.

About this clone: The junction differs from germline at one of its ends, possibly a read error. The chain joins TRBV5-1 to TRBJ2-5, with D unclear. The germline V gene has CDR1 SGHRS and CDR2 YFSETQ. This CDR3 contains 11 residues. CDR3 region: CASSYQEAQYF. In DNA, the CDR3 is TGCGCCAGCAGTTACCAAGAGGCCCAGTACTTC.

This sequence joins TRBV12-5 and TRBJ1-2; 9 bases are a match to TRBD1. The germline gives CDR1 LGHNT, CDR2 FRNRAP. The CDR3 sequence is 16 residues long. With 3 bases clipped from V and 8 bases from J, the junction kept 13 bases outside the gene matches. The chain's CDR3 is CASGFPRDREIEGYTF. In DNA form, the CDR3 reads TGTGCTAGTGGTTTTCCCCGGGACAGGGAGATAGAAGGCTACACCTTC.

V usage is TRBV5-5 and J usage is TRBJ2-3, with 7 bases identical to TRBD1. The CDR3 extends over 15 amino acids. The germline CDR1 and CDR2 sequences are SGHKS and YYEKEE (reference sequence). Unmatched junction bases numbered 5, after V lost 4 bases and J lost 0 bases. The CDR3 protein is CASSPGQTSTDTQYF. The CDR3 region has the DNA TGTGCCAGCAGCCCGGGACAGACTAGCACAGATACGCAGTATTTT. The full variable domain, rest sourced from reference TRBV5-5 and TRBJ2-3, is DAGVTQSPTHLIKTRGQQVTLRCSPISGHKSVSWYQQVLGQGPQFIFQYYEKEERGRGNFPDRFSARQFPNYSSELNVNALLLGDSALYLCASSPGQTSTDTQYFGPGTRLTVL.

The chain links TRBV6-1 to TRBJ2-2; D unresolved. The ends were cut back, 7 bases at V and 5 bases at J, with 17 bases in the middle. In germline, CDR1 is MNHNS, CDR2 SASEGT. The CDR3 has 15 amino acids. Here the CDR3 reads CASTPFLVRTGELFF. Written as DNA, the CDR3 is TGTGCCAGCACCCCCTTTTTGGTGCGGACCGGGGAGCTGTTTTTT.

V usage is TRBV27 and J usage is TRBJ2-2; 7 bases map to TRBD2. This CDR3 has 18 residues. Germline CDR1 and CDR2: MNHEY and SMNVEV (reference sequence). The junction had 21 bases not matched to a gene; V was cut back by 10 bases and J by 4 bases. The CDR3 loop is CATRNSLASGYGTGELFF. The CDR3 coding sequence is TGTGCCACCAGAAACTCACTAGCGTCGGGTTACGGCACCGGGGAGCTGTTTTTT.

J is TRBJ1-2 and V is TRBV4-2; D is unresolved. Trimming pared 0 bases from V and 8 bases from J, leaving 13 bases between. The CDR3 loop spans 14 amino acids. CDR1 and CDR2 (germline): LGHNA, YNFKEQ. CDR3 sequence: CASSQDRGSRGYTF. The CDR3 region has the DNA TGTGCCAGCAGCCAAGATAGAGGGTCGAGGGGCTACACCTTC.

This clone came up a few times. The J gene is TRBJ2-5, the V gene TRBV19; maybe TRBD2 (6 bases). Germline loops: CDR1 LNHDA, CDR2 SQIVND (reference sequence). The CDR3 is 14 amino acids. Trimming removed 1 base at V and 7 bases at J, with 13 bases between. CDR3 sequence reads: CASSIGGTAGTQYF. In DNA, the CDR3 is TGTGCCAGTAGTATAGGCGGGACGGCGGGGACCCAGTACTTC.

The V gene is TRBV9, the J gene TRBJ2-3; D may be TRBD2 (6 bases). V lost 3 bases and J 2 bases, leaving 19 bases between the germline ends. The CDR3 has 17 amino acids. Per the germline V gene, CDR1 is SGDLS and CDR2 is YYNGEE. The CDR3 loop is CASSEGLAVLPTDTQYF. CDR3 sequence (DNA): TGTGCCAGCAGCGAGGGGTTAGCGGTACTACCCACAGATACGCAGTATTTT.

The chain links TRBV29-1 to TRBJ1-1, with 7 positions matching TRBD1. The V segment lost 5 bases and the J segment 4 bases; nucleotides outside the gene matches: 10. CDR3 length equals 14 residues. Germline V gene lookup returns CDR1 SQVTM and CDR2 ANQGSEA. The CDR3 loop is CSVTTLAGGTEAFF. The DNA for the CDR3 is TGCAGCGTTACGACTTTGGCAGGGGGCACTGAAGCTTTCTTT.